This entry features one T cell receptor (beta chain) sequence. Its target is unknown. J gave up 9 bases and V 7 bases, and 15 bases lay outside the gene matches. The germline CDR1 and CDR2 sequences are MNHEY and SVGEGT. The CDR3 length is 15 residues. The data belong to a study of tumor and adjacent non-tumor tissue in lung cancer. No cell sorting was done before RNA was extracted from the tissue. This non-tumor lung sample came from over 3 cm beyond the tumor edge. Newly diagnosed lung cancer patients had thoracic surgery in China, August–late 2014, without prior chemotherapy. TCRbeta libraries were built with three rounds of nested PCR, modified from ARM-PCR. TCRdb reprocessed the multiplex PCR reads with MiXCR, giving one entry per CDR3 protein. The sample contains 70,000 to 90,000 distinct CDR3 sequences, about 82% of which appear only once. Notes on the study in general: Top 100 clones took a larger repertoire share in normal lung. Tumor TCR diversity, when higher, was linked to shorter survival. Tumor tissue had significantly higher TCR diversity than normal lung.

This clonotype was sampled from a man in his sixties with non-small cell lung cancer. The material sequenced was distant non-tumor lung tissue. This chain connects TRBV6-2 or TRBV6-3 to TRBJ2-1; the match to TRBD2 covers 7 bases. DNA of the CDR3: TGTGCCAGCAATTATCCTGTGGGAGGGCCGGGTGAGCAGTTCTTC. Protein product: CASNYPVGGPGEQFF.